The rows below give T cell receptor beta chains drawn from one sample of a study of T-cell reconstitution after alpha-beta-depleted transplantation in children. MiXCR, run by TCRdb on the PCR reads, gives a single entry per CDR3 protein. The sample includes about 610,000 distinct CDR3 sequences, 20% to 30% of them seen just once. The material was PBMCs, obtained before TCRalphabeta/CD19-depleted stem cell transplant. The origin of the receptors is a boy under two years old with Wiskott-Aldrich syndrome, due to receive a stem cell transplant. CDR3s include the opening cysteine and the closing phenylalanine or tryptophan. D genes are given only for firm matches. Where a row states a size, it is once, few, many or the class of an expanded clone; other rows omit it.

V	D	size	J	DNA	CDR3
TRBV30	.	.	TRBJ2-3	TGTGCCTGGACTACAGGACTTACCTATACGCAGTATTTT	CAWTTGLTYTQYF
TRBV12-3/TRBV12-4	.	few	TRBJ2-7	TGTGCCAGCAGTTTCTATAGGGGGGTGAGGGAGCAGTACTTC	CASSFYRGVREQYF
TRBV6-1	TRBD1	few	TRBJ2-7	TGTGCCACCACGACCGGGACAGGGAACGAGCAGTACTTC	CATTTGTGNEQYF
TRBV28	TRBD2	once	TRBJ2-1	TGTGCCAGCAGTTTCACTAGCGGGAGGGCCAGTGGTGCCTACAATGAGCAGTTCTTC	CASSFTSGRASGAYNEQFF
TRBV4-2	TRBD1	.	TRBJ2-5	TGTGCCAGCAGCAATCGACAGGGAGAAGAGACCCAGTACTTC	CASSNRQGEETQYF
TRBV11-1	.	.	TRBJ2-1	TGTGCCAGCAGCTTGCTTAGCGGATACTACAATGAGCAGTTCTTC	CASSLLSGYYNEQFF
TRBV10-3	TRBD2	.	TRBJ2-7	TGTGCCACCAGCCTATTCCCGGGACTAGGCTACGAGCAGTACTTC	CATSLFPGLGYEQYF
TRBV28	TRBD2	.	TRBJ2-1	TGTGCCAGCAGTTTATCTGGACTAGCGGGAGCGTACAATGAGCAGTTCTTC	CASSLSGLAGAYNEQFF
TRBV5-1	.	few	TRBJ2-1	TGCGCCAGCAGCAGAGCCGGGGTGGGGAATGAGCAGTTCTTC	CASSRAGVGNEQFF
TRBV6-1	.	.	TRBJ2-2	TGTGCCAGCCTATGGGGGAGGTCGAACACCGGGGAGCTGTTTTTT	CASLWGRSNTGELFF
TRBV5-1	TRBD2	few	TRBJ2-1	TGCGCCAGCAGCGCACTAGCGGGAGGGTACAATGAGCAGTTCTTC	CASSALAGGYNEQFF
TRBV12-3/TRBV12-4	.	few	TRBJ2-1	TGTGCCAGTCAAACGTCCAGCTCCTACAATGAGCAGTTCTTC	CASQTSSSYNEQFF
TRBV2	TRBD1	.	TRBJ2-1	TGTGCCAGCAGTGTATGGGACAGGGGAGGTGAGCAGTTCTTC	CASSVWDRGGEQFF
TRBV20-1	.	.	TRBJ1-5	TGCAGTGCTAGCCCCGGGACTTATAGCAATCAGCCCCAGCATTTT	CSASPGTYSNQPQHF
TRBV5-1	.	.	TRBJ2-3	TGCGCCAGCAGCTCAGTCGGCGGGGCAGATACGCAGTATTTT	CASSSVGGADTQYF
TRBV29-1	TRBD1	.	TRBJ1-2	TGCAGCGTTGGAGCAGGGGGGCCCGGCTATGGCTACACCTTC	CSVGAGGPGYGYTF
TRBV7-9	.	.	TRBJ2-2	TGTGCCAGCAGCTTAGCGGGCTCCGGGGAGCTGTTTTTT	CASSLAGSGELFF